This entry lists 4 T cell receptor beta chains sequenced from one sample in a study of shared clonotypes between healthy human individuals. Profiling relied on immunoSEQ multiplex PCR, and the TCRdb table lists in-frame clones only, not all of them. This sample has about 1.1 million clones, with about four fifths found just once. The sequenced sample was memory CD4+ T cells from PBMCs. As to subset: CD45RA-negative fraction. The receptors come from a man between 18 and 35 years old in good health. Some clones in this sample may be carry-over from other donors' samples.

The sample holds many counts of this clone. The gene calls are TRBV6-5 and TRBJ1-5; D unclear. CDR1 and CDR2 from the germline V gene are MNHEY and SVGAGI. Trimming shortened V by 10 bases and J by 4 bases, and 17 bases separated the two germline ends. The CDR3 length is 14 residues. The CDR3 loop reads CATSGDKLNQPQHF. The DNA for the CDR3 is TGTGCCACCTCGGGAGACAAGTTAAATCAGCCCCAGCATTTT.

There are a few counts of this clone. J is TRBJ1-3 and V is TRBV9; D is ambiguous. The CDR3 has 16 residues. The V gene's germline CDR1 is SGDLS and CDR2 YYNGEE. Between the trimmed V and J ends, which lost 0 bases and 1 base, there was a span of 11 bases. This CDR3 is CASSVEGPGSGNTIYF. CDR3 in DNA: TGTGCCAGCAGCGTAGAGGGTCCGGGGTCTGGAAACACCATATATTTT.

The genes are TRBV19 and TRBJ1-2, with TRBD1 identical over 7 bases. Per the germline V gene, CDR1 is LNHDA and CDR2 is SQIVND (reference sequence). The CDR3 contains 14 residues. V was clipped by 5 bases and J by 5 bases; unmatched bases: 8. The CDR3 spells CASSHRGLGYGYTF. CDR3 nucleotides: TGTGCCAGTAGTCACAGGGGTCTAGGGTATGGCTACACCTTC.

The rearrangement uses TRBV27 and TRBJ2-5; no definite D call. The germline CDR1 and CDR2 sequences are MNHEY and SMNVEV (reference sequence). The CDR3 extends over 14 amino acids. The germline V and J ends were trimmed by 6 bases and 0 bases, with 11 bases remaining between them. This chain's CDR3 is CASRRRRYQETQYF. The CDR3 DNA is TGTGCCAGCAGGCGTCGCCGGTACCAAGAGACCCAGTACTTC.